A single sample is the source of the 32 T cell receptor beta chains below, sequenced in a study of response to subunit inactivated influenza vaccine. TCRdb fed the RT-PCR reads into MiXCR, producing one record per CDR3 protein. Of about 650,000 distinct CDR3 sequences listed, about 15% are singletons. The sample was PBMCs from blood, taken about 12 days after vaccination. These receptors were obtained from a man in his fifties who received an inactivated influenza vaccine.

The chain recombines TRBV2 with TRBJ2-7; no clear D. V gave up 3 bases and J gave up 6 bases, with 9 bases separating them. The CDR3 totals 12 residues. The V gene's germline CDR1 is SNHLY and CDR2 FYNNEI. The CDR3 region is CASSEQKGEQYF. The CDR3 DNA reads TGTGCCAGCAGTGAGCAGAAAGGCGAGCAGTACTTC.

The gene calls are TRBV6-2 or TRBV6-3 and TRBJ2-1; D is uncertain. V was clipped by 5 bases and J by 7 bases, with 12 bases between them. This CDR3 has 13 amino acids. CDR1 is MNHEY and CDR2 is SVGEGT in the germline V gene. The CDR3 here is CASSQIRVNEQFF. The CDR3 nucleotides read TGTGCCAGCAGTCAAATTCGGGTGAATGAGCAGTTCTTC.

This clonotype was counted at least ten times. This sequence joins TRBV10-3 and TRBJ2-3; D not resolved. The germline CDR1 and CDR2 sequences are ENHRY and SYGVKD. CDR3 size: 18 residues. Trimming shortened V by 0 bases and J by 0 bases, and 16 bases separated the two germline ends. CDR3 sequence reads: CAISESARRALSTDTQYF. The CDR3 DNA sequence: TGTGCCATCAGTGAGTCGGCCCGTCGGGCACTTAGCACAGATACGCAGTATTTT.

This rearrangement joins TRBV18 to TRBJ1-2; a weak D match, TRBD1 (5 bases). Germline loops: CDR1 KGHSH, CDR2 LQKENI. Trimming shortened V by 2 bases and J by 2 bases, and 15 bases separated the two germline ends. The CDR3 totals 16 residues. CDR3 nucleotides: TGTGCCAGCTCACCATCATGGACGGGACTGAACTATGGCTACACCTTC. Translation gives CASSPSWTGLNYGYTF.

This chain links TRBV7-6 with TRBJ2-2; D possibly corresponds to TRBD1 (6 bases). The ends were cut back, 0 bases at V and 0 bases at J, with 8 bases in the middle. This CDR3 spans 16 amino acids. In germline, CDR1 is SGHVS, CDR2 FNYEAQ. The CDR3 region is CASSLAGTTNTGELFF. DNA of the CDR3: TGTGCCAGCAGCTTAGCAGGGACAACGAACACCGGGGAGCTGTTTTTT.

There are a few counts of this clonotype. The V gene is TRBV11-2, the J gene TRBJ1-2, with D unclear. Germline CDR1 reads SGHAT; CDR2 reads FQNNGV. The CDR3 is 14 residues long. The V and J ends lost 5 bases and 7 bases respectively, with 17 bases between them. The CDR3 DNA sequence: TGTGCCAGCAGCCCCGGCGGCCTAAGCTCTGGCTACACCTTC. Translation gives CASSPGGLSSGYTF.

The V and J genes are TRBV12-3 or TRBV12-4 and TRBJ2-7; D gene ambiguous. The CDR3 is 13 amino acids. Deletions cut 6 bases from V and 2 bases from J, with 11 bases between. The CDR3 region is CASSLRSPYEQYF. The CDR3 nucleotides are TGTGCCAGCAGCCTGCGTAGCCCCTACGAGCAGTACTTC.

This clonotype was picked up a small number of times. This chain links TRBV7-2 with TRBJ1-2; D call uncertain. The CDR3 loop spans 13 amino acids. Per the germline V gene, CDR1 is SGHTA and CDR2 is FQGNSA. V was clipped by 2 bases and J by 2 bases, with 6 bases between them. DNA of the CDR3: TGTGCCAGCAGCTTATCGGAAAACTATGGCTACACCTTC. Residues: CASSLSENYGYTF. The full variable domain, completed using reference TRBV7-2 and TRBJ1-2, is GAGVSQSPSNKVTEKGKDVELRCDPISGHTALYWYRQSLGQGLEFLIYFQGNSAPDKSGLPSDRFSAERTGGSVSTLTIQRTQQEDSAVYLCASSLSENYGYTFGSGTRLTVV.

The V gene is TRBV6-1, the J gene TRBJ2-7; D ambiguous. V dropped 4 bases and J dropped 1 base, with 8 bases sitting between them. There are 13 residues in the CDR3. Germline V lookup: CDR1 MNHNS, CDR2 SASEGT. CDR3 in DNA: TGTGCCAGCAGTGTAACAGTTTCCTACGAGCAGTACTTC. This codes for CASSVTVSYEQYF.

The rearrangement uses TRBV3-1 and TRBJ1-2; D is ambiguous. Trimming shortened V by 3 bases and J by 8 bases, and 19 bases separated the two germline ends. CDR3 size: 15 residues. Germline values: CDR1 LGHDT, CDR2 YNNKEL (reference sequence). The CDR3 is CASSHQLQIQEGYTF. The DNA for the CDR3 is TGTGCCAGCAGCCATCAACTTCAGATTCAAGAGGGCTACACCTTC. Full variable domain (remainder filled in from reference TRBV3-1 and TRBJ1-2): DTAVSQTPKYLVTQMGNDKSIKCEQNLGHDTMYWYKQDSKKFLKIMFSYNNKELIINETVPNRFSPKSPDKAHLNLHINSLELGDSAVYFCASSHQLQIQEGYTFGSGTRLTVV.

V gene TRBV3-1 combines with J gene TRBJ2-1, with no clear D. The CDR3 covers 15 residues. Germline lookup yields CDR1 LGHDT and CDR2 YNNKEL (reference sequence). The V end lost 2 bases, the J end lost 0 bases, and 8 bases lay between the germline ends. CDR3 nucleotides: TGTGCCAGCAGCCAACCAATTAGCTCCTACAATGAGCAGTTCTTC. As protein: CASSQPISSYNEQFF.

The chain links TRBV7-9 to TRBJ2-5; the match to TRBD2 covers 8 bases. Germline values: CDR1 SEHNR, CDR2 FQNEAQ (reference sequence). CDR3 length: 16 amino acids. The V and J ends lost 5 bases and 8 bases, in that order; junction bases with no gene match: 16. The CDR3 sequence: CASSPRREEYKKTQYF. The DNA for the CDR3 is TGTGCCAGCAGCCCCCGGCGGGAGGAATACAAGAAAACCCAGTACTTC.

This chain links TRBV27 with TRBJ2-5, with 8 bases that match TRBD1. Germline V lookup: CDR1 MNHEY, CDR2 SMNVEV (reference sequence). CDR3 size: 14 residues. V lost 4 bases and J lost 5; bases outside the gene matches: 6. The CDR3 sequence: CASSSTDRAETQYF. The CDR3 DNA reads TGTGCCAGCAGTTCGACGGACAGGGCGGAGACCCAGTACTTC.

The J gene is TRBJ2-3, the V gene TRBV18; TRBD1 might be the D (6 bases). CDR3 length: 15 residues. The V end lost 1 base, the J end lost 6 bases, and 14 bases lay between the germline ends. CDR1 and CDR2 (germline): KGHSH, LQKENI. The CDR3 DNA is TGTGCCAGCTCACCACAGGGCAGGGGTGGTGATACGCAGTATTTT. Its translation: CASSPQGRGGDTQYF.

This clonotype was seen a few times. The chain has TRBV7-2 and TRBJ1-4; the D is unclear. Germline assignment: CDR1 SGHTA and CDR2 FQGNSA. Trimming shortened V by 5 bases and J by 8 bases, and 12 bases separated the two germline ends. The CDR3 totals 13 residues. CDR3 sequence: CASSVQIREKLFF. In DNA, the CDR3 is TGTGCCAGCAGCGTACAGATTCGCGAAAAACTGTTTTTT.

V is TRBV10-3 and J is TRBJ2-3; TRBD2 matches at 13 bases. Trimming removed 5 bases from V and 1 base from J; junction bases left unmatched: 9. Germline CDR1 and CDR2: ENHRY and SYGVKD. CDR3 length: 18 amino acids. The CDR3 is CAISNYKGLAGRTDTQYF. CDR3 DNA: TGTGCCATCAGTAACTACAAGGGACTAGCGGGACGCACAGATACGCAGTATTTT.

This chain connects TRBV12-3 or TRBV12-4 to TRBJ1-2, with D perhaps matching TRBD1 (6 bases). CDR3 size: 13 residues. V lost 7 bases to trimming and J lost 8 bases, with 17 bases between them. The CDR3 sequence: CASTKQRGAGYTF. The CDR3 region has the DNA TGTGCCAGCACCAAGCAGCGGGGGGCCGGCTACACCTTC.

This clonotype turned up a few times. The CDR3 bases are TGTGCCAGCAGTTTGGAATTTGTAGCGGGAGGGAGCTACAATGAGCAGTTCTTC. Its translation: CASSLEFVAGGSYNEQFF. The chain combines TRBV28 with TRBJ2-1, with 11 bases identical to TRBD2. The J segment lost 3 bases and the V segment lost 3 bases, leaving 10 bases of the junction unmatched. The CDR3 spans 18 residues. Per the germline V gene, CDR1 is MDHEN and CDR2 is SYDVKM.

This chain links TRBV6-5 with TRBJ1-2; tentatively, D is TRBD1 (5 bases). CDR3 size: 13 residues. The germline gives CDR1 MNHEY, CDR2 SVGAGI. The V gene lost 4 bases and the J gene lost 4 bases, with 10 bases spanning the gap. In DNA form, the CDR3 reads TGTGCCAGCAGTTCAAGACAGATCTATGGCTACACCTTC. Translation: CASSSRQIYGYTF.

This clonotype was counted between two and nine times. This CDR3 is CASSLADRGRVFDEQYF. CDR3 in DNA: TGTGCCAGCAGCTTGGCTGACAGGGGGCGGGTGTTCGACGAGCAGTACTTC. The chain links TRBV5-8 to TRBJ2-7, with 10 bases fitting TRBD1. The CDR3 consists of 17 residues. V lost 0 bases and J lost 5; bases outside the gene matches: 11. The V gene's germline CDR1 is SGHTS and CDR2 YDEGEE.

Ten or more counts support this clonotype. The V gene is TRBV12-3 or TRBV12-4, the J gene TRBJ2-5; D may be TRBD1 (5 bases). With 5 bases removed from V and 5 bases from J, the gap between germline ends came to 9 bases. CDR3 length equals 12 residues. The CDR3 coding sequence is TGTGCCAGCAGTGACCCAGGGGAGACCCAGTACTTC. Its translation: CASSDPGETQYF.

The CDR3 DNA is TGTGCCAGCAGCGCCGGCGGGACGGGTGAAGCTTTCTTT. Translated: CASSAGGTGEAFF. This sequence joins TRBV12-3 or TRBV12-4 and TRBJ1-1; D may be TRBD1 (5 bases). With 6 bases removed from V and 7 bases from J, the gap between germline ends came to 15 bases. The CDR3 contains 13 residues.

This clonotype was counted between two and nine times. The chain combines TRBV15 with TRBJ2-7, with 10 bases matching TRBD1. V lost 4 bases to trimming and J lost 2 bases; unmatched junction nucleotides: 2. The CDR3 consists of 14 residues. Germline V gene sequence: CDR1 LNHNV, CDR2 YYDKDF (reference sequence). DNA of the CDR3: TGTGCCACCAGCATGACAGGGGGCCCCTACGAGCAGTACTTC. Residues: CATSMTGGPYEQYF. The variable domain in full, completed from reference TRBV15 and TRBJ2-7, reads DAMVIQNPRYQVTQFGKPVTLSCSQTLNHNVMYWYQQKSSQAPKLLFHYYDKDFNNEADTPDNFQSRRPNTSFCFLDIRSPGLGDTAMYLCATSMTGGPYEQYFGPGTRLTVT.

The V call is TRBV5-5, the J call TRBJ2-1; no reliable D call. Trimming removed 5 bases from V and 0 bases from J, with 12 bases in between. This CDR3 is built from 15 residues. The germline CDR1 and CDR2 sequences are SGHKS and YYEKEE (reference sequence). This chain's CDR3 is CASSRDGRSYNEQFF. The CDR3 region has the DNA TGTGCCAGCAGTAGGGATGGACGCTCCTACAATGAGCAGTTCTTC.

This clonotype was seen more than once but under ten times. This chain connects TRBV7-9 to TRBJ2-2; D is unresolved. Germline V lookup: CDR1 SEHNR, CDR2 FQNEAQ (reference sequence). The CDR3 loop spans 13 amino acids. The ends were cut back, 4 bases at V and 4 bases at J, with 7 bases in the middle. The CDR3 DNA follows: TGTGCCAGCAGCTCAGGCATCACCGGGGAGCTGTTTTTT. Translated: CASSSGITGELFF.

This clonotype was detected a few times. The chain couples TRBV6-5 to TRBJ1-3; 7 bases align to TRBD1. Looked up from germline, CDR1 is MNHEY and CDR2 is SVGAGI. V gave up 2 bases and J gave up 3 bases; unmatched junction bases: 4. The CDR3 loop spans 15 amino acids. The CDR3 region is CASSYEGAIGNTIYF. CDR3 sequence (DNA): TGTGCCAGCAGTTACGAGGGGGCGATTGGAAACACCATATATTTT.

V gene TRBV18 combines with J gene TRBJ1-3, with D hard to call. In germline, CDR1 is KGHSH, CDR2 LQKENI. Trimming removed 5 bases at V and 0 bases at J, with 17 bases between. This CDR3 spans 17 amino acids. Here the CDR3 reads CASSSVPGRISGNTIYF. CDR3 coding DNA: TGTGCCAGCTCATCAGTCCCAGGTCGCATCTCTGGAAACACCATATATTTT.

The chain is built from TRBV11-2 and TRBJ1-6; D is perhaps TRBD1 (5 bases). Germline V CDR1 and CDR2: SGHAT, FQNNGV. Trimming took off 0 bases at V and 6 bases at J, with 9 bases between the two ends. This CDR3 is 15 amino acids long. DNA of the CDR3: TGTGCCAGCAGCTTAGAAAGACAGAGTAATTCACCCCTCCACTTT. It codes for CASSLERQSNSPLHF.

The chain has TRBV6-2 or TRBV6-3 and TRBJ2-7; possibly TRBD1 for D (6 bases). The CDR3 is 16 residues long. Trimming stripped 2 bases from V and 1 base from J, with 15 bases between. CDR1 and CDR2 from the germline V gene are MNHEY and SVGEGT. CDR3 in amino acids: CASSYRSGTISYEQYF. The CDR3 coding sequence is TGTGCCAGCAGTTACCGTTCAGGGACAATTTCCTACGAGCAGTACTTC.

This sequence joins TRBV9 and TRBJ2-2, with TRBD1 identical over 10 bases. After removal of 3 bases from V and 4 bases from J, the junction contained 3 bases not matched to a gene. There are 15 residues in the CDR3. The V gene's germline CDR1 is SGDLS and CDR2 YYNGEE. CDR3 amino acids: CASSGGQGLTGELFF. In DNA, the CDR3 is TGTGCCAGCAGCGGGGGACAGGGGCTCACCGGGGAGCTGTTTTTT. The full variable domain, rest sourced from reference TRBV9 and TRBJ2-2, is DSGVTQTPKHLITATGQRVTLRCSPRSGDLSVYWYQQSLDQGLQFLIQYYNGEERAKGNILERFSAQQFPDLHSELNLSSLELGDSALYFCASSGGQGLTGELFFGEGSRLTVL.

The chain is built from TRBV5-5 and TRBJ1-4, with 9 positions matching TRBD1. This CDR3 has 15 amino acids. V was pared by 0 bases and J by 10 bases, with 7 bases of the junction left unmatched. Germline V gene data show CDR1 as SGHKS and CDR2 as YYEKEE (reference sequence). The CDR3 here is CASSLEPTGGGKLFF. CDR3 DNA sequence: TGTGCCAGCAGCTTGGAACCCACAGGGGGCGGAAAACTGTTTTTT.

This chain connects TRBV15 to TRBJ2-1, with unresolved D. The V gene's germline CDR1 is LNHNV and CDR2 YYDKDF (reference sequence). The ends were cut back, 3 bases at V and 6 bases at J, with 9 bases in the middle. The CDR3 runs 13 residues. This CDR3 reads CATSSLATNEQFF. CDR3 bases: TGTGCCACCAGCAGCCTGGCCACCAATGAGCAGTTCTTC.